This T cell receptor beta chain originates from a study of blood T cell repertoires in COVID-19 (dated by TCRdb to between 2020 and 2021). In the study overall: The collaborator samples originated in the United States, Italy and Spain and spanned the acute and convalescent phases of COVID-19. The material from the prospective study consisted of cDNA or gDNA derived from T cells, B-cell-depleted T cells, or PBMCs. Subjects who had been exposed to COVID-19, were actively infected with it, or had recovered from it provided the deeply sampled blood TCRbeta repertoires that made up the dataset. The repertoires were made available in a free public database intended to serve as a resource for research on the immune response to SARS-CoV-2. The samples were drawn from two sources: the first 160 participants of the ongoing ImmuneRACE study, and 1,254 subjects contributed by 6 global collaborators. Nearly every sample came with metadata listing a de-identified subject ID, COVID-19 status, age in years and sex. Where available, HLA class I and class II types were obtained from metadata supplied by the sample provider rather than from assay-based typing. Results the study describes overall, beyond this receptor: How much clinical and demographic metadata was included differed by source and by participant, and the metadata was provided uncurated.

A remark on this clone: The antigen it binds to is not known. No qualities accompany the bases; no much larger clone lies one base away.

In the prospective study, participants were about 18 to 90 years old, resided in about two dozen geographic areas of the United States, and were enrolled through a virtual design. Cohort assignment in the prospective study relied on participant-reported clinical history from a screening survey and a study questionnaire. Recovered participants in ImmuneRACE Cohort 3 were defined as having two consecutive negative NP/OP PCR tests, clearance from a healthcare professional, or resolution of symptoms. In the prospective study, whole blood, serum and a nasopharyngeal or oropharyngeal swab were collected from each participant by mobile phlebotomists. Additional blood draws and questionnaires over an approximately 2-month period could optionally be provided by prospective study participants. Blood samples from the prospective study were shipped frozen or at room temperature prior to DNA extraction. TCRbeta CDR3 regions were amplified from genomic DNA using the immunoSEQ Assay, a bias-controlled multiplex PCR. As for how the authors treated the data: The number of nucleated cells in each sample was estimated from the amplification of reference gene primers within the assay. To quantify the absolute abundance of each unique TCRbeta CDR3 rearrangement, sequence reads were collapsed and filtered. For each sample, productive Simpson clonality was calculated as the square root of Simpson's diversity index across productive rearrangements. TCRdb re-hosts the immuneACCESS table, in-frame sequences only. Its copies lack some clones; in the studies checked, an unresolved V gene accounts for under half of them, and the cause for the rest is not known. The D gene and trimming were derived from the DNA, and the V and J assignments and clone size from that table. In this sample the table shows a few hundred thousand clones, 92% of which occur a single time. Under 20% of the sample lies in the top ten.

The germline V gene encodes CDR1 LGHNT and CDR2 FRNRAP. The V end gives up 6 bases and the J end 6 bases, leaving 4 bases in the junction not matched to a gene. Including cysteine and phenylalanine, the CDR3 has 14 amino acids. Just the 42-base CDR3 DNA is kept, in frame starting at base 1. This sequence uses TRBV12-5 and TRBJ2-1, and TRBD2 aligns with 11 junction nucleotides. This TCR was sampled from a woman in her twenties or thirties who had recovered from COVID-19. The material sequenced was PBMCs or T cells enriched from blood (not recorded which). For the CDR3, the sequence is CASGVAGGTNEQFF. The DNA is TGTGCTAGTGGGGTAGCGGGAGGGACCAATGAGCAGTTCTTC.